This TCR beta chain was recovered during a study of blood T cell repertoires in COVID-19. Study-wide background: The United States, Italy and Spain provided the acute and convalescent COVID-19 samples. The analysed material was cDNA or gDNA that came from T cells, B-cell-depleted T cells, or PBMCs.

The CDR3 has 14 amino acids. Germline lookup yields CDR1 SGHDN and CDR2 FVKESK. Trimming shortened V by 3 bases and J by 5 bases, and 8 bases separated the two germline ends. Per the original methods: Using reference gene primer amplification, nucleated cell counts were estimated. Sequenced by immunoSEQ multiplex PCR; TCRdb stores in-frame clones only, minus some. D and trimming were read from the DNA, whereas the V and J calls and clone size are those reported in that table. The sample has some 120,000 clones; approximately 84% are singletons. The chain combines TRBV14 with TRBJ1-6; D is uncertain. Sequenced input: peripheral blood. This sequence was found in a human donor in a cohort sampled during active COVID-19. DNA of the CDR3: TGTGCCAGCAGCCATCTAGGCAATAATTCACCCCTCCACTTT. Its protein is CASSHLGNNSPLHF.